The source of this TCR beta chain is a study of CD8+ T cells in alopecia areata. Study-level background: By percentage of affected scalp area, the severity of treated patients was scored.

Concerning this clone itself: Its specificity is not known.

Study-level findings and limits: There were many expanded lesional clones persisting in scalp and blood during tofacitinib.

The sample's treatment: oral pan-JAK inhibitor, 5-10 mg twice daily. Peripheral blood and lesional scalp punch biopsies were taken from alopecia areata patients. Sorting of PBMCs yielded the CD4+ and CD8+ T cells. Sequencing used cDNA as its template, made by extracting RNA and reverse transcribing it. Sequencing used immunoSEQ multiplex PCR; TCRdb keeps in-frame clones, though not all of them. The data hold 60,000 to 85,000 clones, with 29% observed a single time. The CDR3 length is 15 residues. Germline V gene lookup returns CDR1 SGDLS and CDR2 YYNGEE. Trimming left V 3 bases short and J 8 bases short, with 20 bases between.

The sample here was CD8+ T cells sorted from blood, taken at week 4, from a patient treated with tofacitinib. This TCR was sampled from a human donor with alopecia areata. The chain has TRBV9 and TRBJ1-1, with a tentative D call TRBD1 (5 bases). In nucleotides, the CDR3 is TGTGCCAGCAGCGCAGGTGACCGGGGCTGGTCGGAAGCTTTCTTT. Amino acids: CASSAGDRGWSEAFF.